Each of the 22 T cell receptor beta chains below was sequenced from the same sample in a study of blood T cells in healthy people across ages. A second PCR of about 7 to 12 cycles used a sample-barcoded 5' primer and a J-beta primer mix. TCRdb redid the calling of the 5' RACE reads with MiXCR, one entry per CDR3 protein. The sample shows some 1.5 million distinct CDR3 sequences, over 25% of them seen only once. The specimen sequenced was blood. Every receptor here comes from a woman aged 30 to 39 in good health.

This clonotype was seen only a few times. This chain joins TRBV3-1 and TRBJ2-5, with D unclear. The V end lost 4 bases, the J end lost 1 base, and 16 bases lay between the germline ends. Germline V gene sequence: CDR1 LGHDT, CDR2 YNNKEL (reference sequence). There are 16 residues in the CDR3. The CDR3 reads CASSPAGVRFQETQYF. DNA for the CDR3: TGTGCCAGCAGCCCCGCAGGAGTAAGATTCCAAGAGACCCAGTACTTC.

The CDR3 DNA reads as TGCGCCAGCAGCCACACGGTAAACTATGGCTACACCTTC. It codes for CASSHTVNYGYTF. The chain joins TRBV4-1 to TRBJ1-2; D is unclear. This CDR3 is built from 13 residues. CDR1 is MGHRA, CDR2 YSYEKL, per germline. V was clipped by 3 bases and J by 2 bases, with 7 bases between them.

This clonotype was counted at least ten times. The J gene is TRBJ1-5, the V gene TRBV2, with D perhaps matching TRBD1 (5 bases). The V and J ends lost 6 bases and 0 bases respectively, with 12 bases between them. This CDR3 has 15 amino acids. CDR1 SNHLY and CDR2 FYNNEI come from the germline V gene. CDR3 sequence reads: CASSGQISSNQPQHF. Here the CDR3 DNA reads TGTGCCAGCAGCGGACAAATTAGTAGCAATCAGCCCCAGCATTTT.

This clonotype appeared many times. The chain employs TRBV6-6 and TRBJ2-7, with D maybe TRBD2 (6 bases). In germline, CDR1 is MNHNY, CDR2 SVGAGI (reference sequence). The V and J ends lost 4 bases and 3 bases respectively, with 10 bases between them. This CDR3 spans 13 amino acids. The CDR3 DNA reads as TGTGCCAGCAGTTGGGACTTCCTCTACGAGCAGTACTTC. This codes for CASSWDFLYEQYF.

A few counts support this clonotype. V is TRBV15 and J is TRBJ2-5; 12 positions agree with TRBD2. Trimming removed 3 bases from V and 0 bases from J; junction bases left unmatched: 11. Germline values: CDR1 LNHNV, CDR2 YYDKDF (reference sequence). The CDR3 is made up of 19 amino acids. In nucleotides, the CDR3 is TGTGCCACCAGCAGGGGGAGCGGGACTAGCGGGTGGTACCAAGAGACCCAGTACTTC. This codes for CATSRGSGTSGWYQETQYF.

A single count supports this clonotype. V is TRBV12-3 or TRBV12-4 and J is TRBJ2-2; D remains unclear. There are 18 residues in the CDR3. V lost 1 base to trimming and J lost 4 bases, with 19 bases between them. Written as DNA, the CDR3 is TGTGCCAGCAGTTTAGATGAGGATGTTCGGGTTTTCACCGGGGAGCTGTTTTTT. Residues: CASSLDEDVRVFTGELFF.

This clonotype was observed a handful of times. This chain uses TRBV2 with TRBJ2-1, with D uncertain. Per germline, CDR1 SNHLY and CDR2 FYNNEI. This CDR3 has 11 amino acids. V dropped 2 bases and J dropped 8 bases, with 4 bases sitting between them. The CDR3: CASSEIDEQFF. CDR3 coding DNA: TGTGCCAGCAGTGAAATCGATGAGCAGTTCTTC. The full variable domain, completed using reference TRBV2 and TRBJ2-1, is EPEVTQTPSHQVTQMGQEVILRCVPISNHLYFYWYRQILGQKVEFLVSFYNNEISEKSEIFDDQFSVERPDGSNFTLKIRSTKLEDSAMYFCASSEIDEQFFGPGTRLTVL.

This clonotype turned up a few times. J is TRBJ2-5 and V is TRBV29-1, with a possible D match to TRBD2 (5 bases). V dropped 7 bases and J dropped 11 bases, with 26 bases sitting between them. Germline V lookup: CDR1 SQVTM, CDR2 ANQGSEA. The CDR3 length is 14 residues. CDR3 loop: CSAVRESTGDEQYF. The CDR3 bases are TGCAGCGCCGTCCGGGAATCTACCGGGGATGAGCAGTACTTC.

The V and J genes are TRBV10-3 and TRBJ2-1; 7 bases map to TRBD2. Germline CDR1 ENHRY, CDR2 SYGVKD. The CDR3 is 14 amino acids. With 3 bases clipped from V and 8 bases from J, the junction kept 7 bases outside the gene matches. The CDR3 is CAISDQAGTYEQFF. The CDR3 coding sequence is TGTGCCATCAGTGACCAAGCGGGGACGTATGAGCAGTTCTTC.

The chain uses TRBV24-1 and TRBJ2-1, with 8 bases lining up with TRBD2. The germline V gene encodes CDR1 KGHDR and CDR2 SFDVKD. This CDR3 region has 13 residues. V lost 1 base to trimming and J lost 10 bases; unmatched junction nucleotides: 2. CDR3 region: CATSDFGGGEQFF. The CDR3 bases are TGTGCCACCAGTGATTTCGGCGGGGGGGAGCAGTTCTTC.

The gene calls are TRBV7-6 and TRBJ1-4, with D unclear. In germline, CDR1 is SGHVS, CDR2 FNYEAQ. The CDR3 length is 14 residues. V lost 1 base and J lost 10, with 13 bases in between. The CDR3 spells CASSLVGTDGKLFF. The CDR3 nucleotides are TGTGCCAGCAGCTTAGTGGGAACCGATGGAAAACTGTTTTTT.

The gene calls are TRBV5-1 and TRBJ2-3; possibly TRBD1 for D (6 bases). There are 16 residues in the CDR3. Trimming stripped 1 base from V and 0 bases from J, with 12 bases between. Germline CDR1 and CDR2: SGHRS and YFSETQ. CDR3 protein: CASSLTGTTSTDTQYF. The CDR3 DNA sequence: TGCGCCAGCAGCTTGACAGGGACAACTAGCACAGATACGCAGTATTTT.

This clonotype has a count of ten or more. The V call is TRBV3-1, the J call TRBJ2-5; no definite D call. This CDR3 is built from 15 residues. From germline, CDR1 is LGHDT and CDR2 YNNKEL (reference sequence). V lost 0 bases and J lost 4, with 12 bases in between. The CDR3 DNA sequence: TGTGCCAGCAGCCAAGAGATACTTCCTTCAGAGACCCAGTACTTC. Protein sequence: CASSQEILPSETQYF.

The chain joins TRBV6-5 to TRBJ1-2, with a tentative D call TRBD1 (6 bases). The CDR3 covers 15 residues. Germline CDR1 and CDR2: MNHEY and SVGAGI. V was trimmed by 5 bases and J by 6 bases, leaving 19 bases between them. CDR3 nucleotides: TGTGCCAGCAGTCCCAAGACGGGGGCAGCCCATGGCTACACCTTC. It yields the protein CASSPKTGAAHGYTF.

This clonotype turned up a few times. The chain recombines TRBV6-5 with TRBJ1-3, with D unresolved. Trimming cost V 0 bases and J 7 bases, with 13 bases left between them. Germline assignment: CDR1 MNHEY and CDR2 SVGAGI. This CDR3 is built from 15 residues. The CDR3 nucleotides read TGTGCCAGCAGTTACTCTCAAGCTTTCAGGAACACCATATATTTT. Protein sequence: CASSYSQAFRNTIYF.

This clonotype was detected only a few times. V usage is TRBV11-2 and J usage is TRBJ2-1; 7 positions match TRBD2. The CDR3 contains 13 residues. Germline CDR1 SGHAT, CDR2 FQNNGV. Germline trimming cut 9 bases from V and 10 bases from J; bases unmatched to any gene: 12. The CDR3 loop is CASSAAGVGEQFF. In DNA form, the CDR3 reads TGTGCCAGTAGTGCCGCGGGAGTCGGAGAGCAGTTCTTC.

A word on this clonotype: A far more abundant clone sits one base away, making this likely a read error. The chain is built from TRBV5-1 and TRBJ2-1; the D call may be TRBD1 or TRBD2 (5 bases each). CDR3 length: 15 amino acids. The V gene's germline CDR1 is SGHRS and CDR2 YFSETQ. The CDR3 spells CASSLEGSSYDEQFF. DNA for the CDR3: TGCGCCAGCAGCTTGGAGGGGAGCTCCTACGATGAGCAGTTCTTC.

This clonotype was observed a few times. The chain recombines TRBV7-3 with TRBJ1-2; maybe TRBD1 (6 bases). The CDR3 is made up of 15 amino acids. The V end was cut by 7 bases, the J end by 2 bases, with 17 bases between. Germline values: CDR1 SGHTA, CDR2 FQGTGA. Here the CDR3 reads CASTPDLGGNYGYTF. The CDR3 bases are TGTGCCAGCACCCCGGACTTGGGGGGCAACTATGGCTACACCTTC.

About this clonotype itself: Since the CDR3 does not end with the conserved phenylalanine or tryptophan, this likely comes from a read error. The chain's CDR3 is CASSLGTAARTQYN. CDR3 in DNA: TGCGCCAGCAGCCTTGGGACAGCCGCTAGGACCCAGTACAAC. The chain combines TRBV5-1 with TRBJ2-5; 7 bases line up with TRBD1. CDR1 and CDR2 (germline): SGHRS, YFSETQ. The CDR3 runs to 14 residues. Germline trimming cut 4 bases from V and 7 bases from J; bases unmatched to any gene: 10.

This clonotype turned up a few times. The chain joins TRBV4-1 to TRBJ2-7; D remains unclear. Looked up from germline, CDR1 is MGHRA and CDR2 is YSYEKL. The CDR3 extends over 15 amino acids. Trimming took 4 bases from V and 3 from J, leaving 16 bases between them. This CDR3 is CASSPEPIRNYEQYF. The CDR3 coding sequence is TGCGCCAGCAGCCCGGAGCCTATCCGGAACTACGAGCAGTACTTC.

The chain uses TRBV14 and TRBJ2-2; 7 bases match TRBD1. The CDR3 extends over 20 amino acids. The germline V gene encodes CDR1 SGHDN and CDR2 FVKESK. Germline trimming cut 2 bases from V and 5 bases from J; bases unmatched to any gene: 20. The CDR3 here is CASSQTGTEVFRGGTGELFF. CDR3 nucleotide sequence: TGTGCCAGCAGCCAAACCGGGACAGAAGTCTTTAGGGGTGGAACCGGGGAGCTGTTTTTT.

This rearrangement joins TRBV20-1 to TRBJ2-3, with 8 bases fitting TRBD2. V trimming: 6 bases; J trimming: 2 bases; junction bases outside the gene matches: 7. CDR1 DFQATT and CDR2 SNEGSKA come from the germline V gene (reference sequence). The CDR3 is 14 amino acids. CDR3 nucleotide sequence: TGCAGTGCACCACTAGCGGCAAACACAGATACGCAGTATTTT. Translation: CSAPLAANTDTQYF.